The 2 T cell receptor beta chains presented below share a single source sample, sequenced in a study of cytomegalovirus exposure and HLA in healthy donors. Primers included in the PCR were 60 Vbeta and 13 Jbeta primers. Assay used: immunoSEQ multiplex PCR; TCRdb lists only in-frame clones, some missing. The top ten clones hold 5% to 7.5% of a sample with roughly 150,000 clones, 75% to 85% of them seen once. Sequencing used PBMCs. Every receptor here comes from a woman aged 40 to 50 in good health and CMV-seropositive.

This chain uses TRBV6-1 with TRBJ2-2; D possibly corresponds to TRBD1 (6 bases). Trimming shortened V by 11 bases and J by 6 bases, and 16 bases separated the two germline ends. The V gene's germline CDR1 is MNHNS and CDR2 SASEGT. CDR3 length equals 13 residues. CDR3 sequence: CAGRQATAGELFF. The CDR3 DNA is TGTGCCGGAAGACAGGCGACTGCCGGGGAGCTGTTTTTT.

J is TRBJ2-7 and V is TRBV28, with 7 bases identical to TRBD1. The CDR3 spans 15 residues. J gave up 6 bases and V 2 bases, and 10 bases lay outside the gene matches. The germline CDR1 and CDR2 sequences are MDHEN and SYDVKM. CDR3 sequence (DNA): TGTGCCAGCAGTTTAGAGGGGACAGTGAATTTCGAGCAGTACTTC. Encoded protein: CASSLEGTVNFEQYF.